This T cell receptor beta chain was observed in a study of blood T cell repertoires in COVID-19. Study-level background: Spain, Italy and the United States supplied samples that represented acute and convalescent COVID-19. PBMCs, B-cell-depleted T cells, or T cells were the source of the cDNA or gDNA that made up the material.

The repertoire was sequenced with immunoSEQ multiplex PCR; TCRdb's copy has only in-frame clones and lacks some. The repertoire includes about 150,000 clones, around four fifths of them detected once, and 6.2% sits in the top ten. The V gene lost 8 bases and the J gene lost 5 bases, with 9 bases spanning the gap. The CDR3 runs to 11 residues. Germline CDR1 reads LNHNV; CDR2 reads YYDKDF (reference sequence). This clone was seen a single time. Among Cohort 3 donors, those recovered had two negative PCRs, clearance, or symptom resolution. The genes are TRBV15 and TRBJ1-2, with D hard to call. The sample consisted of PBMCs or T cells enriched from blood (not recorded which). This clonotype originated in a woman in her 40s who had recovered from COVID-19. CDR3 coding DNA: TGTGCCACCCGGGGAGTTTATGGCTACACCTTC. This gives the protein CATRGVYGYTF.